This note documents a single T cell receptor beta chain sequence. The sample is drawn from a study of T cell changes during pregnancy in multiple sclerosis. Clones were read by immunoSEQ multiplex PCR, and TCRdb kept only the in-frame ones, dropping some. Found here are roughly 100,000 clones, 92% of them singletons; the top ten hold around 1.5%. The source material was peripheral blood, sampled after pregnancy. The receptor comes from a female donor with multiple sclerosis, enrolled in a pregnancy study.

CDR3 nucleotides: TGTGCCAGCAGCGTAGGGACAGGAGTTTACAATGAGCAGTTCTTC. This sequence encodes CASSVGTGVYNEQFF. The chain combines TRBV9 with TRBJ2-1, with 7 bases matching TRBD1. V dropped 0 bases and J dropped 4; count of bases not matched to a gene: 4. The CDR3 has 15 amino acids. CDR1 and CDR2 from the germline V gene are SGDLS and YYNGEE. Full variable domain (outside the CDR3, taken from reference TRBV9 and TRBJ2-1): DSGVTQTPKHLITATGQRVTLRCSPRSGDLSVYWYQQSLDQGLQFLIQYYNGEERAKGNILERFSAQQFPDLHSELNLSSLELGDSALYFCASSVGTGVYNEQFFGPGTRLTVL.